Each of the 8 T cell receptor beta chains below was sequenced from the same sample in a study of blood T cell repertoires in COVID-19. Produced via immunoSEQ multiplex PCR; TCRdb's table is partial and in-frame only. The table lists under 45,000 clones, approximately 86% of them singletons. The sequencing input was peripheral blood. Receptor source: a human donor in a cohort sampled during active COVID-19.

This sequence joins TRBV28 and TRBJ2-7, with 9 bases fitting TRBD1. CDR1 and CDR2 (germline): MDHEN, SYDVKM. The CDR3 loop spans 15 amino acids. The V and J ends lost 4 bases and 4 bases, in that order; junction bases with no gene match: 8. The CDR3 loop is CASSSAGTGTYEQYF. DNA of the CDR3: TGTGCCAGCAGTTCCGCCGGGACAGGGACGTACGAGCAGTACTTC.

The chain links TRBV7-2 to TRBJ1-5; tentative D call: TRBD1 (6 bases). Germline V gene lookup returns CDR1 SGHTA and CDR2 FQGNSA. The CDR3 spans 16 residues. Trimming took off 1 base at V and 2 bases at J, with 12 bases between the two ends. The CDR3 DNA sequence: TGTGCCAGCAGCTTAGGAACAGGGCGGGGCAATCAGCCCCAGCATTTT. It encodes CASSLGTGRGNQPQHF.

The chain uses TRBV6-5 and TRBJ1-1, with 9 bases lining up with TRBD1. The V gene's germline CDR1 is MNHEY and CDR2 SVGAGI. The CDR3 is 13 amino acids. The V and J ends lost 5 bases and 4 bases, in that order; junction bases with no gene match: 2. CDR3 DNA sequence: TGTGCCAGCAGTAGACAGGGGGTCACTGAAGCTTTCTTT. It encodes CASSRQGVTEAFF.

The chain couples TRBV14 to TRBJ2-4; possibly TRBD1 for D (6 bases). V was clipped by 4 bases and J by 4 bases, with 17 bases between them. There are 16 residues in the CDR3. Germline assignment: CDR1 SGHDN and CDR2 FVKESK. The CDR3 reads CASSRQSGQGKNIQYF. The CDR3, as DNA: TGTGCCAGCAGCCGACAAAGCGGTCAGGGGAAAAACATTCAGTACTTC.

The rearrangement uses TRBV19 and TRBJ2-5; D is perhaps TRBD2 (6 bases). CDR3 size: 15 residues. Between the trimmed V and J ends, which lost 6 bases and 7 bases, there was a span of 21 bases. Looked up from germline, CDR1 is LNHDA and CDR2 is SQIVND (reference sequence). The CDR3 here is CASSPPVGTGGTQYF. The DNA for the CDR3 is TGTGCCAGTAGCCCTCCCGTCGGGACTGGAGGGACCCAGTACTTC.

The rearrangement uses TRBV20-1 and TRBJ1-5; 12 nucleotides line up with TRBD1. J gave up 7 bases and V 3 bases, and 7 bases lay outside the gene matches. The CDR3 sequence is 15 residues long. The germline V gene has CDR1 DFQATT and CDR2 SNEGSKA (reference sequence). For the CDR3, the DNA is TGCAGTGCTAGTGTCGGGACAGGGGGCTGGCAGCCCCAGCATTTT. Its protein product is CSASVGTGGWQPQHF.

This chain connects TRBV13 to TRBJ2-5; no clear D gene. The V end was cut by 3 bases, the J end by 5 bases, with 13 bases between. Germline CDR1 reads PRHDT; CDR2 reads FYEKMQ (reference sequence). The length of the CDR3 is 14 residues. The CDR3 DNA sequence: TGTGCCAGCAGCTTTTCTGTTAGAGTGGAGACCCAGTACTTC. Protein: CASSFSVRVETQYF.

This clone was counted a few times. The rearrangement uses TRBV4-2 and TRBJ1-5; the match to TRBD1 covers 7 bases. The CDR3 spans 16 residues. V was clipped by 0 bases and J by 2 bases; unmatched bases: 4. CDR1 is LGHNA and CDR2 is YNFKEQ in the germline V gene. The CDR3: CASSQDHGQGNQPQHF. In nucleotides, the CDR3 is TGTGCCAGCAGCCAAGATCACGGACAGGGCAATCAGCCCCAGCATTTT.